This TCR beta chain came from a study of T cells after posttransplantation cyclophosphamide. Whole-study findings and limits: TRB clonality was highly associated with recipient CMV seropositivity and reactivation.

The CDR3 extends over 17 amino acids. The ends lost 3 bases at V and 2 bases at J; junction bases unmatched: 9. Germline values: CDR1 MGHRA, CDR2 YSYEKL. Busulfan-fludarabine conditioning, marrow transplant, and cyclophosphamide on days +3 and +4 were administered. Some clones are missing from TCRdb's copy, which holds only in-frame ones; the method was immunoSEQ multiplex PCR. The sample has 35,000 to 45,000 clones; more than 70% are singletons. Note on this clone: Its target is unknown.

This chain uses TRBV4-1 with TRBJ2-4; 8 bases map to TRBD1. Source: CD4+ T cells sorted from blood, taken 1,700 to 2,000 days after a stem cell transplant with posttransplant cyclophosphamide. This TCR derives from a female patient in her forties or fifties who received an allogeneic stem cell transplant from a related donor, was CMV-positive, and had no GVHD. Some T cells here may be from the graft donor. CDR3 in amino acids: CASSHGQGRSTKNIQYF. CDR3 sequence (DNA): TGCGCCAGCAGCCACGGACAGGGAAGATCAACCAAAAACATTCAGTACTTC.